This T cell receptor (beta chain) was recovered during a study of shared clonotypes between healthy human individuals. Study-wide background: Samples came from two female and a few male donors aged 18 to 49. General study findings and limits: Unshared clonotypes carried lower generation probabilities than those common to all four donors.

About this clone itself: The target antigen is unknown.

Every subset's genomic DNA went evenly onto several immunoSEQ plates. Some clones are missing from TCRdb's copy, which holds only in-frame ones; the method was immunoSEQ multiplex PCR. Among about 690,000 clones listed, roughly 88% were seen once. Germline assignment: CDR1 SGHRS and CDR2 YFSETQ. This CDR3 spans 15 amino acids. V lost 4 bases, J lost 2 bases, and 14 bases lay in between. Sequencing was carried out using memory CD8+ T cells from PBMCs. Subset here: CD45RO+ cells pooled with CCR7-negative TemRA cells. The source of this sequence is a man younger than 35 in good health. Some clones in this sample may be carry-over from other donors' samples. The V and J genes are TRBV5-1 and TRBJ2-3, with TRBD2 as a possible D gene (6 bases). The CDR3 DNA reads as TGCGCCAGCAGCCCTGCGGGGTGGGTCACAGATACGCAGTATTTT. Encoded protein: CASSPAGWVTDTQYF.